This T cell receptor beta chain was observed in a study of blood T cell repertoires in COVID-19. Study context: PBMCs, B-cell-depleted T cells, or T cells were the source of the cDNA or gDNA that made up the material.

The repertoire was sequenced with immunoSEQ multiplex PCR; TCRdb's copy has only in-frame clones and lacks some. Of 200,000 to 300,000 clones in the sample, around 90% were seen once. The sequence came from a woman between 55 and 75 years old with COVID-19, enrolled during active disease. Material for sequencing was peripheral blood.

CDR3: CASSRDTGGNSPLHF. As DNA, the CDR3 is TGCGCCAGCAGCCGAGACACAGGGGGTAATTCACCCCTCCACTTT. J is TRBJ1-6 and V is TRBV5-1; 8 bases fit TRBD1. This CDR3 region has 15 residues. Trimming took 4 bases from V and 6 from J; bases not matched to a gene: 6. Per the germline V gene, CDR1 is SGHRS and CDR2 is YFSETQ.